Described below is a single T cell receptor beta chain sequence and its context. As yet, its antigen is unknown. These data come from a study of T cell responses to AZD1222 COVID-19 vaccine. Sequenced by immunoSEQ multiplex PCR; TCRdb stores in-frame clones only, minus some. The top ten clones hold around 10% of a sample with around 88,000 clones, 85% to 90% of them seen once. Germline loops: CDR1 LGHNA, CDR2 YNFKEQ. The CDR3 extends over 18 amino acids. V shed 0 bases and J 2 bases; nucleotides not matched to a gene: 10. Points from the study as a whole: White British people made up most donors, females outnumbered males, and clonal diversity was possibly underestimated. Repertoires were obtained solely post-peak T cell response.

This chain links TRBV4-2 with TRBJ2-3; the match to TRBD2 covers 8 bases. Here the sequenced sample was peripheral blood, taken on day 0 of MenACWY control vaccination. The clonotype was recovered from an adult in good health. The DNA of the CDR3 is TGTGCCAGCAGCCAAGATGGGGGAGCGGGGGCCTACACAGATACGCAGTATTTT. Translating it yields CASSQDGGAGAYTDTQYF.